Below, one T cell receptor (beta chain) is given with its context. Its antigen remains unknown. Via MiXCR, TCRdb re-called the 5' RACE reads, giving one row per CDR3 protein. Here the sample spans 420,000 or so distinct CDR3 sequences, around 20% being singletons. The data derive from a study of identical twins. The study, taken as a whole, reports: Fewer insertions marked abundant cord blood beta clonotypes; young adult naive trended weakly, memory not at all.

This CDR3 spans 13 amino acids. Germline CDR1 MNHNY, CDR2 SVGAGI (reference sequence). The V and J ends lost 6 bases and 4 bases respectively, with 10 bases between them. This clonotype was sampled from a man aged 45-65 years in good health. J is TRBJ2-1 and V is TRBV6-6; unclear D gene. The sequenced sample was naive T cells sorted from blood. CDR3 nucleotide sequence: TGTGCCAGCAGCATGTTGAAATACAATGAGCAGTTCTTC. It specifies CASSMLKYNEQFF.